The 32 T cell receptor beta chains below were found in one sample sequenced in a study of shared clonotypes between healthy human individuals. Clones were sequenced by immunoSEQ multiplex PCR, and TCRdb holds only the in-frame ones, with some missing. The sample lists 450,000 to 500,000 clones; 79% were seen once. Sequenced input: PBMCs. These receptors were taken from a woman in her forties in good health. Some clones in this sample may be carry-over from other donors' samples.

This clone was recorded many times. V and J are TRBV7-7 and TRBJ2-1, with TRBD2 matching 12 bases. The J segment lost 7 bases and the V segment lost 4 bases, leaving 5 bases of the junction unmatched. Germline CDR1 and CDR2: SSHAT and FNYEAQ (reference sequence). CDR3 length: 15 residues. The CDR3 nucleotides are TGTGCCAGCAGCTCACTAGCGGGAGGTCATAATGAGCAGTTCTTC. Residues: CASSSLAGGHNEQFF.

CDR3 in DNA: TGCGCCAGCAGCCAAAGCCCTAGCCACAACTCCTACGAGCAGTACTTC. This translates into CASSQSPSHNSYEQYF. The chain has TRBV4-1 and TRBJ2-7, with D perhaps matching TRBD2 (5 bases). The CDR3 contains 16 residues. V was shortened by 2 bases and J by 0 bases, with 14 bases between the two germline ends. The germline gives CDR1 MGHRA, CDR2 YSYEKL.

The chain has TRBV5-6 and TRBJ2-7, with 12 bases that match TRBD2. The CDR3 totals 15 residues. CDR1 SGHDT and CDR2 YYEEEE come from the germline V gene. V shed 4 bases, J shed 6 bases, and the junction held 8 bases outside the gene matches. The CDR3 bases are TGTGCCAGCAGCCCACAACTAGCGGGAGGAGGCGAGCAGTACTTC. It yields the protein CASSPQLAGGGEQYF.

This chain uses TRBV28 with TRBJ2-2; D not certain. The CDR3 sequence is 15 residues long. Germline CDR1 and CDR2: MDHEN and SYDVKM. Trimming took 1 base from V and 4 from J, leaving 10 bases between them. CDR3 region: CASSLSGDLTGELFF. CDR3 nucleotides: TGTGCCAGCAGTTTATCAGGAGACCTCACCGGGGAGCTGTTTTTT. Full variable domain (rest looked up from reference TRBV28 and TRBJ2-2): DVKVTQSSRYLVKRTGEKVFLECVQDMDHENMFWYRQDPGLGLRLIYFSYDVKMKEKGDIPEGYSVSREKKERFSLILESASTNQTSMYLCASSLSGDLTGELFFGEGSRLTVL.

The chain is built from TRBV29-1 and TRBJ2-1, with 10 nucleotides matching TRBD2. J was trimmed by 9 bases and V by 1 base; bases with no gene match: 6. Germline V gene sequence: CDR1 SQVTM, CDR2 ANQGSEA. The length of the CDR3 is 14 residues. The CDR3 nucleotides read TGCAGCGTTGAAGGGCTAGCGGGAGTGGTTGAGCAGTTCTTC. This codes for CSVEGLAGVVEQFF.

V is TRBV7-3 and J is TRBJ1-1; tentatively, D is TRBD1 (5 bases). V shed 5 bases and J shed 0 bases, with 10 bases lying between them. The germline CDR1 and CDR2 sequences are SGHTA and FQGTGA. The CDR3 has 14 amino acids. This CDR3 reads CASSNDSMNTEAFF. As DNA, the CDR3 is TGTGCCAGCAGCAATGACAGTATGAACACTGAAGCTTTCTTT.

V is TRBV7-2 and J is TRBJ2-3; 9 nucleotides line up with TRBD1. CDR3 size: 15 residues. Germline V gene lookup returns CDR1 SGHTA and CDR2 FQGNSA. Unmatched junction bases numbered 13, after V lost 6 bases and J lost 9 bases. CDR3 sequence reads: CASRSGTGSLGTQYF. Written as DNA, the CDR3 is TGTGCCAGCAGGTCCGGGACAGGGTCTCTCGGCACGCAGTATTTT.

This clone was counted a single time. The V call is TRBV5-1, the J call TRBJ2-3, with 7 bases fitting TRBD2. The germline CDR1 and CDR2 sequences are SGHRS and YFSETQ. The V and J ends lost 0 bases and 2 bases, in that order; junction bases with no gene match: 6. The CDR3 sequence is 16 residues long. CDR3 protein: CASSLASGEITDTQYF. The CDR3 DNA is TGCGCCAGCAGCTTGGCCAGCGGGGAAATCACAGATACGCAGTATTTT. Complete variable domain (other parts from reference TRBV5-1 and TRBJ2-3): KAGVTQTPRYLIKTRGQQVTLSCSPISGHRSVSWYQQTPGQGLQFLFEYFSETQRNKGNFPGRFSGRQFSNSRSEMNVSTLELGDSALYLCASSLASGEITDTQYFGPGTRLTVL.

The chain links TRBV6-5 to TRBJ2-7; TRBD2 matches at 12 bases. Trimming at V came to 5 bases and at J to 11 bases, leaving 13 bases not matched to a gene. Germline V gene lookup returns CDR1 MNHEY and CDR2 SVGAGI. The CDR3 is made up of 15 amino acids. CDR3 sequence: CASSTSTSGSAEEYF. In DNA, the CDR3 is TGTGCCAGCAGTACCTCGACTAGCGGGAGCGCAGAAGAGTACTTC.

CDR3: CASSMIGKGTDTQYF. The CDR3 DNA is TGTGCCAGTAGTATGATCGGGAAAGGCACAGATACGCAGTATTTT. This chain links TRBV19 with TRBJ2-3; D may be TRBD2 (5 bases). The CDR3 runs to 15 residues. CDR1 LNHDA and CDR2 SQIVND come from the germline V gene (reference sequence). The V end lost 3 bases, the J end lost 1 base, and 11 bases lay between the germline ends.

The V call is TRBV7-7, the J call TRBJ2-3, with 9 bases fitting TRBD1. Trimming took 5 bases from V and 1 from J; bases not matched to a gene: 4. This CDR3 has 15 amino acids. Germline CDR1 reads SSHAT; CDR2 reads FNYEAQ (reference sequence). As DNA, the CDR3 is TGTGCCAGCAGCGAACAGGGGGCAGGCACAGATACGCAGTATTTT. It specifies CASSEQGAGTDTQYF. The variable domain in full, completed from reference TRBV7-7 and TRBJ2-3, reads GAGVSQSPRYKVTKRGQDVTLRCDPISSHATLYWYQQALGQGPEFLTYFNYEAQPDKSGLPSDRFSAERPEGSISTLTIQRTEQRDSAMYRCASSEQGAGTDTQYFGPGTRLTVL.

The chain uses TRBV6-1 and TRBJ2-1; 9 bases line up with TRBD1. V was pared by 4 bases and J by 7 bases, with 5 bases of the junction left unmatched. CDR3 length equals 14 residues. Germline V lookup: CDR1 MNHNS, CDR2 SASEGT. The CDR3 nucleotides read TGTGCCAGCAGTGGGGGGACAGGGAGGAATGAGCAGTTCTTC. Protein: CASSGGTGRNEQFF.

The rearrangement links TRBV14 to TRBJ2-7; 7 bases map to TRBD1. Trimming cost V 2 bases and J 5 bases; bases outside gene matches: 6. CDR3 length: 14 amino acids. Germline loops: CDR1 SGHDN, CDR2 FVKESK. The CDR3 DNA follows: TGTGCCAGCAGCCAATTAACAGGGGAACACGAGCAGTACTTC. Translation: CASSQLTGEHEQYF.

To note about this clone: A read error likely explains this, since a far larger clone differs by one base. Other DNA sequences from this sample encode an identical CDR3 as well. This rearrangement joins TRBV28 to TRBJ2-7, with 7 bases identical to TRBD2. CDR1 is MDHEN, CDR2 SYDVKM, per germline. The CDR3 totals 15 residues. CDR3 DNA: TGTGCCAGCAGCGGACTAGGATGGGTTTCCTATGAGCAGTACTTC. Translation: CASSGLGWVSYEQYF.

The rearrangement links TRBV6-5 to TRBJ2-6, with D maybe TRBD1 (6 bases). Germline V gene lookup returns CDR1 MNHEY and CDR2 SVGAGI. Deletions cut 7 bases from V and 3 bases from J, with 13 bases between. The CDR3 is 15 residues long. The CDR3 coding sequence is TGTGCCAGCACCCCAGGGGATTTTGGGGCCAACGTCCTGACTTTC. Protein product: CASTPGDFGANVLTF.

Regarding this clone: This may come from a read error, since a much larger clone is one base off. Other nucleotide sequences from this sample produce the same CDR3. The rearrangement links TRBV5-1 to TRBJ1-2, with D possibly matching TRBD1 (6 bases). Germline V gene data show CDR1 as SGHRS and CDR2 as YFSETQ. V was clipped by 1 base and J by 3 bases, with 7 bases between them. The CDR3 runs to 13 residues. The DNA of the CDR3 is TGCGCCAGCAGCTTGTCAGGGGACTATGGCTACACCTTC. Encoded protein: CASSLSGDYGYTF.

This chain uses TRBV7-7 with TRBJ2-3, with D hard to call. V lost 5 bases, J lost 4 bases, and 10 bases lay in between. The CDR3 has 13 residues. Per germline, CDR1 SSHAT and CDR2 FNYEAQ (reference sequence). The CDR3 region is CASSPTIADTQYF. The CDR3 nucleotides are TGTGCCAGCAGCCCTACAATAGCAGATACGCAGTATTTT.

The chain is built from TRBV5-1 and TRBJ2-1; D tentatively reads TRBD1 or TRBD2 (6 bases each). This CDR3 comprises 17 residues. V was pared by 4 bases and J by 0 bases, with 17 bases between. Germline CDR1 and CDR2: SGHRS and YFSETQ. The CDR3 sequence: CASSPGAGLSSYNEQFF. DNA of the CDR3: TGCGCCAGCAGCCCGGGGGCCGGGTTGAGCTCCTACAATGAGCAGTTCTTC.

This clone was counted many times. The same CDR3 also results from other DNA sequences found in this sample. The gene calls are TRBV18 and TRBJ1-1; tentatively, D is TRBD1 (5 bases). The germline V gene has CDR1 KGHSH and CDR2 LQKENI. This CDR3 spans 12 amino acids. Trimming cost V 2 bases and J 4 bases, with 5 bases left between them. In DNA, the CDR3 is TGTGCCAGCTCACCAGGGGCCACTGAAGCTTTCTTT. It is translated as CASSPGATEAFF.

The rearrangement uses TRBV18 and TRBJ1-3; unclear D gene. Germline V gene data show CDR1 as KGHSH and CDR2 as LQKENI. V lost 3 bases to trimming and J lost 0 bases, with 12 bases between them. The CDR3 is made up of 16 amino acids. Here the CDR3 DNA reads TGTGCCAGCTCACCCCGGGCACCTGGCTCTGGAAACACCATATATTTT. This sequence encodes CASSPRAPGSGNTIYF.

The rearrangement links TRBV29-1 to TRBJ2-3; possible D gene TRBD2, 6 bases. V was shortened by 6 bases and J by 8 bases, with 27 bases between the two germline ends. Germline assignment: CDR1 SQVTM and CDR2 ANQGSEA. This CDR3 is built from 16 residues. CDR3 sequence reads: CSVDLAGTGGSSTQYF. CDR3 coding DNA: TGCAGCGTGGACTTGGCCGGGACTGGTGGATCAAGTACGCAGTATTTT.

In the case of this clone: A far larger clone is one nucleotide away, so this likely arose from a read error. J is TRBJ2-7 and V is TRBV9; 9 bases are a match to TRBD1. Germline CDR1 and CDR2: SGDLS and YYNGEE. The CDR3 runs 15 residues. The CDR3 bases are TGTGCCAGCAGCGTAGAAGGGACAGGGTCCTACGAGCAGCACTTC. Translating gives CASSVEGTGSYEQHF.

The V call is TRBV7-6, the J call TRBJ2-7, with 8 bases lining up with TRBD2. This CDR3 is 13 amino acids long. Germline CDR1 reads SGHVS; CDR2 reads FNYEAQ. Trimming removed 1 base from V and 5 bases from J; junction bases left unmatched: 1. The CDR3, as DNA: TGTGCCAGCAGCTTAGTTAGCGGGAACGAGCAGTACTTC. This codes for CASSLVSGNEQYF.

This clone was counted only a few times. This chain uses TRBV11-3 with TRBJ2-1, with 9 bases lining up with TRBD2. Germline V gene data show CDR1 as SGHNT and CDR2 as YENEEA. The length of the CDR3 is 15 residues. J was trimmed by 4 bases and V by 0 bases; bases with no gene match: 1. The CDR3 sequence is CASSLEAGGYNEQFF. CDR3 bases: TGTGCCAGCAGCTTAGAAGCGGGAGGATACAATGAGCAGTTCTTC.

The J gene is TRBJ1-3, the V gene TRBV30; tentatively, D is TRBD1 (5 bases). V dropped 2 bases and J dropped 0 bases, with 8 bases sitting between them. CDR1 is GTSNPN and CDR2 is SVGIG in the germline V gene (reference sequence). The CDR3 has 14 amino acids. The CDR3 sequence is CAWSLGVSGNTIYF. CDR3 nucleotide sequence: TGTGCCTGGAGTTTGGGGGTCTCTGGAAACACCATATATTTT.

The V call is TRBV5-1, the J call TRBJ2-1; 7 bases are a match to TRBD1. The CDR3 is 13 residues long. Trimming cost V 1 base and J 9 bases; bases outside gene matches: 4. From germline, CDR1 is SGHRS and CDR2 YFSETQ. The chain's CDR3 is CASSLLGGSEQFF. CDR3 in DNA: TGCGCCAGCAGCTTGCTAGGGGGCAGTGAGCAGTTCTTC.

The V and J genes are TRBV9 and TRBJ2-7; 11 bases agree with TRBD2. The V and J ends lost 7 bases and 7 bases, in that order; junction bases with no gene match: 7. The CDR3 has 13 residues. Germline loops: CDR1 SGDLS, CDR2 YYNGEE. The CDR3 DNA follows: TGTGCCAGCGGGCTAGCGGGAGGTACGGAGCAGTACTTC. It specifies CASGLAGGTEQYF.

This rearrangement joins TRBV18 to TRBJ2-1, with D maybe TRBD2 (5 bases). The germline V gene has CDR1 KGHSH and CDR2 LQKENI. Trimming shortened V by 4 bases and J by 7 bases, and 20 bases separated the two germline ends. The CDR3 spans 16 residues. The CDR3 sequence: CASSLYTVGVRNEQFF. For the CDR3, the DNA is TGTGCCAGCTCACTCTACACGGTCGGGGTAAGGAATGAGCAGTTCTTC. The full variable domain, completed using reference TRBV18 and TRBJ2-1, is NAGVMQNPRHLVRRRGQEARLRCSPMKGHSHVYWYRQLPEEGLKFMVYLQKENIIDESGMPKERFSAEFPKEGPSILRIQQVVRGDSAAYFCASSLYTVGVRNEQFFGPGTRLTVL.

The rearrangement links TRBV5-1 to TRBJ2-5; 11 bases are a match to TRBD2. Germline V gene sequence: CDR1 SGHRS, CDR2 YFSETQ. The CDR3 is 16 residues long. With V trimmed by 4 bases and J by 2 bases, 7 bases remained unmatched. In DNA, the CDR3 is TGCGCCAGCAGCCCCCGGCGACTAGCGGGACAAGAGACCCAGTACTTC. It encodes CASSPRRLAGQETQYF.

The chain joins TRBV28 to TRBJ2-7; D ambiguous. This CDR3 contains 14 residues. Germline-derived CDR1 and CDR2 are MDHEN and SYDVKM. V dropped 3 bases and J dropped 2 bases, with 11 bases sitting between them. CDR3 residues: CASSFPRLPYEQYF. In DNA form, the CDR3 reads TGTGCCAGCAGTTTCCCCCGTTTGCCCTACGAGCAGTACTTC.

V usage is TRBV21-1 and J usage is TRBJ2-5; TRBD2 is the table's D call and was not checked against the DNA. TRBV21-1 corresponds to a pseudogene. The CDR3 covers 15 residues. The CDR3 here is CASSKLAGRGETQYF. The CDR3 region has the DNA TGTGCCAGCAGCAAGTTGGCAGGGCGGGGAGAGACCCAGTACTTC.

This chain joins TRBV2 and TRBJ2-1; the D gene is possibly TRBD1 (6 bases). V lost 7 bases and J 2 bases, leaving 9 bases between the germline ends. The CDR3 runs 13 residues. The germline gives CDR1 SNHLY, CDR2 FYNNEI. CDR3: CASTPGAYNEQFF. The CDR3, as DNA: TGTGCCAGCACCCCAGGGGCCTACAATGAGCAGTTCTTC.